This entry features one T cell receptor (beta chain) sequence. Antigen specificity is unknown. Sequenced by immunoSEQ multiplex PCR; TCRdb stores in-frame clones only, minus some. The repertoire has some 52,000 clones, approximately 87% of them found once; the top ten carry around 6.9%. Germline CDR1 reads MNHEY; CDR2 reads SMNVEV (reference sequence). Between the trimmed V and J ends, which lost 3 bases and 5 bases, there was a span of 10 bases. This CDR3 spans 13 amino acids. This sample was included in a study of OX40 agonist ivuxolimab in advanced cancers. Study results and caveats: CD4+ and CD8+ blood T cells expanded clonally by week 6 at 0.1 to 3.0 mg/kg.

The TCR sequence derives from an adult with an advanced solid tumor such as melanoma, head and neck, liver or kidney cancer. The sequencing here drew on CD4+ or CD8+ T cells sorted from blood, taken in a trial of the OX40 agonist ivuxolimab. The V and J genes are TRBV27 and TRBJ1-1; D is perhaps TRBD1 (5 bases). The CDR3 DNA follows: TGTGCCAGCAGTTTTAACGGGGGGACTGAAGCTTTCTTT. Translated: CASSFNGGTEAFF.